The rows below give T cell receptor beta chains drawn from one sample of a study of cytomegalovirus exposure and HLA in healthy donors. Here immunoSEQ multiplex PCR was the method, and the copy in TCRdb shows in-frame clones only, minus some. Recorded for this sample: some 47,000 clones. The material sequenced was PBMCs. These receptors all come from a woman in her forties in good health and CMV-seronegative. CDR3s include the opening cysteine and the closing phenylalanine or tryptophan.

cdr3_length: 13
v_call: TRBV4-2
cdr3_aa: CASSRGGNQPQHF

cdr3_length: 16
v_call: TRBV14
cdr3_aa: CASSQFQVTGSYEQYF

cdr3_length: 11
v_call: TRBV30
cdr3_aa: CAWRTGGGYTF

cdr3_length: 14
v_call: TRBV4-1
cdr3_aa: CASSQVAKGGTQYF

cdr3_length: 13
v_call: TRBV18
cdr3_aa: CASSPSPDTEAFF

cdr3_length: 17
v_call: TRBV29-1
cdr3_aa: CSVESGTGTYRNYGYTF

cdr3_length: 14
v_call: TRBV6-5
cdr3_aa: CASSPGTGWAEAFF

cdr3_length: 12
v_call: TRBV10-3
cdr3_aa: CAISESLQPQHF

cdr3_length: 14
v_call: TRBV19
cdr3_aa: CASRMGGAGQPQHF

cdr3_length: 15
v_call: TRBV18
cdr3_aa: CASSKADGYNSPLHF

cdr3_length: 15
v_call: TRBV6-5
cdr3_aa: CASSPPGFNTGELFF

cdr3_length: 18
v_call: TRBV4-1
cdr3_aa: CASSQGLAGGPRVYEQYF

cdr3_length: 16
v_call: TRBV5-1
cdr3_aa: CASSLIQGQEYEKLFF

cdr3_length: 15
v_call: TRBV5-6
cdr3_aa: CASSSRGSEQETQYF

cdr3_length: 13
v_call: TRBV6-1
cdr3_aa: CASRVSSGNTIYF

cdr3_length: 14
v_call: TRBV7-9
cdr3_aa: CASSLGARGDTQYF

cdr3_length: 14
v_call: TRBV6-1
cdr3_aa: CASRPGTVNQPQHF